A single T cell receptor beta chain is shown here with its context. The antigen is undetermined. These data are taken from a study of T cell responses to AZD1222 COVID-19 vaccine. Study-level results: Reportedly, nearly half of unique spike TCRs recognized epitopes outside B.1.351/B.1.1.7 mutations. Baseline seropositives among AZD1222 recipients totaled only 6 or 7.

Sequencing used immunoSEQ multiplex PCR; TCRdb keeps in-frame clones, though not all of them. The sample carries more than 95,000 clones, around nine tenths recorded once. The CDR3 totals 16 residues. The V gene is TRBV21-1, the J gene TRBJ1-1; the D call of TRBD1 is as the table states it, not checked on the DNA. TRBV21-1 is noted as a pseudogene. The origin of this receptor is an adult who received the AZD1222 COVID-19 vaccine. The specimen comprised peripheral blood, sampled 28 days after the second AZD1222 dose. DNA for the CDR3: TGTGCCAGCAGGAAAGCCCCGACAGAGCTCCTCACTGAAGCTTTCTTT. It translates to CASRKAPTELLTEAFF.